The 22 T cell receptor beta chains below all came from one sample that was sequenced in a study of blood T cells in healthy people across ages (dated by TCRdb to about 2015). Library preparation employed 5' RACE. The data were produced on an Illumina HiSeq 2500. A second 7 to 11 cycle PCR used a sample-barcoded 5' primer and a J-beta primer mix. TCRdb trimmed public reads at Q25 via fastp, called clones via MiXCR and kept in-frame beta chains. Under each unique CDR3 protein, matching rows form one entry showing the most common genes and DNA. The sample table shows about 1.1 million distinct CDR3 sequences, and 30% to 40% are seen once. The ten largest clones capture around 13% of the sample. Sequencing used blood. Receptor source: a man younger than 35 in good health.

As concerns this clonotype: Compared with germline, one end of the junction differs, possibly owing to a read error. The rearrangement joins TRBV20-1 to TRBJ1-1; 7 nucleotides line up with TRBD1. Germline CDR1 DFQATT, CDR2 SNEGSKA (reference sequence). The CDR3 is made up of 15 amino acids. CDR3 DNA: TGCAGTGCCAGAGGGACCGGCAGGGGGGACACTGAAGCTTTCTTT. Translating it yields CSARGTGRGDTEAFF.

Only a few counts were recorded for this clonotype. V gene TRBV7-8 combines with J gene TRBJ2-7; D is unclear. Trimming removed 0 bases at V and 6 bases at J, with 9 bases between. Germline V lookup: CDR1 SGHVS, CDR2 FQNEAQ. The CDR3 is 13 amino acids. This CDR3 reads CASSLALTGEQYF. The CDR3, as DNA: TGTGCCAGCAGCTTAGCGCTAACGGGCGAGCAGTACTTC.

This clonotype was seen more than once but under ten times. The chain joins TRBV6-2 or TRBV6-3 to TRBJ1-1, with D unresolved. The V and J ends lost 2 bases and 0 bases respectively, with 13 bases between them. This CDR3 contains 16 residues. Looked up from germline, CDR1 is MNHEY and CDR2 is SVGEGT. CDR3 coding DNA: TGTGCCAGCAGTTACGAAACGGCGAGAGTGAACACTGAAGCTTTCTTT. Translated, it gives CASSYETARVNTEAFF.

This chain joins TRBV30 and TRBJ1-2, with a tentative D call TRBD1 (6 bases). Trimming shortened V by 4 bases and J by 3 bases, and 12 bases separated the two germline ends. Germline CDR1 is GTSNPN and CDR2 is SVGIG (reference sequence). This CDR3 region has 13 residues. CDR3 coding DNA: TGTGCCTGGAAACAGGGATCCCACTATGGCTACACCTTC. It yields the protein CAWKQGSHYGYTF.

As DNA, the CDR3 is TGCAGTGCTAGAGGGAGGGGGCAAAACACTGAAGCTTTCTTT. Protein product: CSARGRGQNTEAFF. This chain joins TRBV20-1 and TRBJ1-1, with 7 bases aligning to TRBD1. The CDR3 is 14 residues long. J lost 2 bases, V lost 1 base, and 4 bases had no gene match. Germline loops: CDR1 DFQATT, CDR2 SNEGSKA (reference sequence).

The genes are TRBV9 and TRBJ2-3, with D hard to call. The CDR3 totals 15 residues. V lost 6 bases to trimming and J lost 0 bases, with 14 bases between them. Germline CDR1 and CDR2: SGDLS and YYNGEE. CDR3 loop: CASTQGDSSTDTQYF. CDR3 in DNA: TGTGCCAGCACCCAAGGAGATTCTAGCACAGATACGCAGTATTTT.

The V gene is TRBV18, the J gene TRBJ1-1; 7 bases match TRBD1. CDR1 and CDR2 (germline): KGHSH, LQKENI. The CDR3 loop spans 12 amino acids. Trimming at V came to 8 bases and at J to 6 bases, leaving 6 bases not matched to a gene. CDR3 sequence: CASRAGTAEAFF. The CDR3 coding sequence is TGTGCCAGCCGAGCTGGGACAGCTGAAGCTTTCTTT.

This clonotype was seen a single time. The rearrangement links TRBV9 to TRBJ2-7; D might be TRBD1 (5 bases). Trimming left V 1 base short and J 7 bases short, with 21 bases between. Germline loops: CDR1 SGDLS, CDR2 YYNGEE. The CDR3 contains 16 residues. CDR3 in amino acids: CASSVTPQGSYNEQYF. The CDR3 region has the DNA TGTGCCAGCAGCGTAACCCCGCAGGGCAGTTACAATGAGCAGTACTTC. The full variable domain, in which reference TRBV9 and TRBJ2-7 provide the parts outside the CDR3, is DSGVTQTPKHLITATGQRVTLRCSPRSGDLSVYWYQQSLDQGLQFLIQYYNGEERAKGNILERFSAQQFPDLHSELNLSSLELGDSALYFCASSVTPQGSYNEQYFGPGTRLTVT.

The V and J genes are TRBV2 and TRBJ1-4; D ambiguous. The V gene's germline CDR1 is SNHLY and CDR2 FYNNEI. Trimming removed 7 bases at V and 7 bases at J, with 4 bases between. This CDR3 region has 10 residues. The CDR3 protein is CASNGEKLFF. The CDR3 region has the DNA TGTGCCAGCAATGGTGAAAAACTGTTTTTT.

This clonotype was observed a handful of times. The chain employs TRBV7-9 and TRBJ1-2; D ambiguous. Germline CDR1 reads SEHNR; CDR2 reads FQNEAQ (reference sequence). This CDR3 spans 14 amino acids. With 1 base removed from V and 1 base from J, the gap between germline ends came to 7 bases. CDR3 coding DNA: TGTGCCAGCAGCTTAGGGCACGGTAACTATGGCTACACCTTC. Translating gives CASSLGHGNYGYTF.

This clonotype showed up just a few times. J is TRBJ1-5 and V is TRBV12-5; possibly TRBD1 for D (5 bases). The CDR3 is made up of 16 amino acids. In germline, CDR1 is LGHNT, CDR2 FRNRAP. The ends were cut back, 0 bases at V and 6 bases at J, with 15 bases in the middle. CDR3 amino acids: CASGLVPWGFGQPQHF. The CDR3 DNA reads as TGTGCTAGTGGTTTGGTACCTTGGGGGTTTGGTCAGCCCCAGCATTTT.

This clonotype was seen just once. The chain recombines TRBV12-3 or TRBV12-4 with TRBJ1-5, with 7 bases fitting TRBD1. Trimming took 6 bases from V and 4 from J; bases not matched to a gene: 6. The CDR3 contains 14 residues. The CDR3 sequence is CASSRQTGNQPQHF. The CDR3 DNA sequence: TGTGCCAGCAGCCGCCAGACAGGGAATCAGCCCCAGCATTTT.

This clonotype has only a few counts. The J gene is TRBJ1-5, the V gene TRBV6-5; a possible D gene is TRBD1 (5 bases). Trimming shortened V by 6 bases and J by 11 bases, and 17 bases separated the two germline ends. From germline, CDR1 is MNHEY and CDR2 SVGAGI. The CDR3 runs 13 residues. This CDR3 reads CASRGRQIQTQHF. The CDR3 region has the DNA TGTGCCAGCAGGGGACGGCAGATCCAGACCCAGCATTTT.

The chain combines TRBV20-1 with TRBJ1-4; no clear D. Germline CDR1 reads DFQATT; CDR2 reads SNEGSKA (reference sequence). The CDR3 is 12 residues long. V was pared by 2 bases and J by 7 bases, with 8 bases between. CDR3 sequence (DNA): TGCAGTGCTAGATCCGGGGTTGAAAAACTGTTTTTT. Residues: CSARSGVEKLFF.

This clonotype has a single count. The J gene is TRBJ1-2, the V gene TRBV7-9, with a tentative D call TRBD1 (6 bases). Trimming shortened V by 3 bases and J by 4 bases, and 9 bases separated the two germline ends. From germline, CDR1 is SEHNR and CDR2 FQNEAQ (reference sequence). The CDR3 sequence is 13 residues long. The CDR3 protein is CASSLDSFYGYTF. CDR3 nucleotides: TGTGCCAGCAGCTTGGACAGCTTCTATGGCTACACCTTC.

There are a few counts of this clonotype. The chain uses TRBV21-1 and TRBJ2-4; the tabulated D call, TRBD1, remains unverified against the DNA. TRBV21-1 is noted as a pseudogene. This CDR3 contains 15 residues. The CDR3 region is CASSLLDCPWNIQYF. In DNA, the CDR3 is TGTGCCAGCAGCTTGCTCGACTGTCCCTGGAACATTCAGTACTTC.

This clonotype was counted only a few times. The chain combines TRBV7-2 with TRBJ2-7; 10 positions agree with TRBD2. This CDR3 comprises 14 residues. Germline V gives CDR1 SGHTA, CDR2 FQGNSA. J was trimmed by 3 bases and V by 4 bases; bases with no gene match: 3. The CDR3 loop is CASSSAGGDYEQYF. The CDR3 nucleotides read TGTGCCAGCAGCTCAGCGGGGGGGGACTACGAGCAGTACTTC.

V usage is TRBV2 and J usage is TRBJ1-4; TRBD1 might be the D (5 bases). Germline V lookup: CDR1 SNHLY, CDR2 FYNNEI. The CDR3 length is 12 residues. V lost 8 bases, J lost 8 bases, and 12 bases lay in between. The CDR3: CASGLGDEKLFF. The CDR3 DNA reads as TGTGCCAGCGGGTTGGGGGACGAAAAACTGTTTTTT.

This clonotype was recorded a few times. The rearrangement links TRBV6-2 or TRBV6-3 to TRBJ2-1, with 9 bases fitting TRBD1. From germline, CDR1 is MNHEY and CDR2 SVGEGT. The CDR3 runs to 15 residues. The J segment lost 3 bases and the V segment lost 7 bases, leaving 7 bases of the junction unmatched. DNA for the CDR3: TGTGCCAGCATTCCCGAGGGACAGGGCTACAATGAGCAGTTCTTC. Encoded protein: CASIPEGQGYNEQFF.

This chain connects TRBV6-2 or TRBV6-3 to TRBJ2-1, with 10 nucleotides matching TRBD2. The germline V gene has CDR1 MNHEY and CDR2 SVGEGT. V trimming: 6 bases; J trimming: 5 bases; junction bases outside the gene matches: 1. The CDR3 is made up of 13 amino acids. CDR3 DNA sequence: TGTGCCAGCAGGGGGACTAGCGACAATGAGCAGTTCTTC. It is translated as CASRGTSDNEQFF.

The gene calls are TRBV9 and TRBJ1-1, with D possibly being TRBD1 (5 bases). The ends were cut back, 3 bases at V and 1 base at J, with 13 bases in the middle. The CDR3 sequence is 15 residues long. Germline V gives CDR1 SGDLS, CDR2 YYNGEE. The CDR3 DNA is TGTGCCAGCAGCGCCGCCGGGACGGGGAACACTGAAGCTTTCTTT. Amino acids: CASSAAGTGNTEAFF.

Comments on this clonotype: Sequence at one end of the junction differs from germline and may be a read error. The V and J genes are TRBV7-3 and TRBJ2-6, with 8 bases matching TRBD1. This CDR3 is 17 amino acids long. CDR1 is SGHTA, CDR2 FQGTGA, per germline. The CDR3 bases are TGTGCCAGCAGCTCCCGACAGGGGAGGTCAGGGGCCAACGCCCTGACTTTC. As protein: CASSSRQGRSGANALTF. Based on the CDR3 plus reference TRBV7-3 and TRBJ2-6, the full variable domain is GAGVSQTPSNKVTEKGKYVELRCDPISGHTALYWYRQSLGQGPEFLIYFQGTGAADDSGLPNDRFFAVRPEGSVSTLKIQRTERGDSAVYLCASSSRQGRSGANALTFGAGSRLTVL.